This TCR beta chain stems from a study of blood T cell repertoires in COVID-19. Study information: From the United States, Italy and Spain came samples of acute and convalescent COVID-19.

The CDR3 consists of 16 residues. With 1 base clipped from V and 2 bases from J, the junction kept 5 bases outside the gene matches. CDR1 and CDR2 from the germline V gene are LGHNA and YNFKEQ. Categorization into cohorts depended on clinical history that participants reported. The study counted Cohort 3 donors as recovered given two negative PCRs, clearance, or symptom resolution. Per the original data handling: Reference gene primers were amplified, and this amplification served to estimate nucleated cell counts. TCRdb keeps only in-frame clones here, not all; method: immunoSEQ multiplex PCR. V and J calls and clone size are given by that table; D and trimming were obtained from the DNA. The data contain a few hundred thousand clones, roughly nine tenths of them singletons.

V is TRBV4-2 and J is TRBJ2-3, with 8 bases lining up with TRBD2. This receptor was obtained from a young man who had recovered from COVID-19. The sequencing sample was made of PBMCs or T cells enriched from blood (not recorded which). As DNA, the CDR3 is TGTGCCAGCAGCCAAGGTAGCGGGAAATCCACAGATACGCAGTATTTT. Protein product: CASSQGSGKSTDTQYF.